Each of the 32 T cell receptor beta chains below was sequenced from the same sample in a study of beta chain features in type 1 diabetes listed by TCRdb under 2018. Overall results and qualifications from the work: A moderate but significant shortening of TCRB CDR3 length was observed in type 1 diabetes patients in all four CD4+ subsets.

These receptors lack a known antigen. Preparation of the library involved the immunoSEQ multiplex PCR assay. The entire amount of isolated RNA was reverse transcribed using the High Capacity cDNA Reverse Transcription Kit, so the sequenced TCRB transcripts were expressed ones. TCRdb took over this immuneACCESS table, retaining in-frame rearrangements with V and J assigned. Such tables are incomplete; in checked studies, under half of the missing clones stem from an unresolved V gene, and the remainder is unexplained. The sample profile shows roughly 150,000 clones; just over 8% of them were found once. Under 0.65% of the sample is in the top ten clones. Sample: central memory CD4+ T cells from blood. The receptors stem from a young woman with type 1 diabetes.

The V and J genes are TRBV6-5 and TRBJ1-1; D unresolved. Germline V gene lookup returns CDR1 MNHEY and CDR2 SVGAGI. Trimming shortened V by 6 bases and J by 5 bases, and 16 bases separated the two germline ends. This CDR3 spans 14 amino acids. CDR3 nucleotide sequence: TGTGCCAGCAGCCCCGTAGGAGGGCGGACTGAAGCTTTCTTT. It encodes CASSPVGGRTEAFF.

Only a few counts were recorded for this clone. The chain employs TRBV7-2 and TRBJ2-1; 9 positions agree with TRBD2. The CDR3 consists of 15 residues. The V gene's germline CDR1 is SGHTA and CDR2 FQGNSA. The junction had 3 bases not matched to a gene; V was cut back by 1 base and J by 5 bases. The CDR3, as DNA: TGTGCCAGCAGCTTAGTAGCGGGGGTAAACAATGAGCAGTTCTTC. Protein: CASSLVAGVNNEQFF.

This clone has more than one count but fewer than ten. V is TRBV5-1 and J is TRBJ2-1, with TRBD2 matching 11 bases. This CDR3 has 15 amino acids. The germline gives CDR1 SGHRS, CDR2 YFSETQ. V was pared by 4 bases and J by 6 bases, with 6 bases of the junction left unmatched. CDR3 loop: CASSRAGTSGNEQFF. The CDR3 nucleotides read TGCGCCAGCAGCAGGGCCGGGACTAGCGGCAATGAGCAGTTCTTC.

This clone showed up just a few times. The chain recombines TRBV5-4 with TRBJ2-5; 8 nucleotides agree with TRBD1. Looked up from germline, CDR1 is SGHNT and CDR2 is YYREEE (reference sequence). CDR3 size: 14 residues. The trim removed 4 bases at V and 6 bases at J, leaving 8 bases unmatched. The CDR3 here is CASSQRTGRKTQYF. CDR3 coding DNA: TGTGCCAGCAGCCAGCGGACAGGGAGGAAGACCCAGTACTTC.

Many counts were recorded for this clone. The sample contains more than one DNA sequence encoding this CDR3. V gene TRBV9 combines with J gene TRBJ1-2; TRBD1 aligns across 8 bases. This CDR3 comprises 12 residues. J was trimmed by 7 bases and V by 4 bases; bases with no gene match: 3. Germline CDR1 is SGDLS and CDR2 is YYNGEE. DNA for the CDR3: TGTGCCAGCAGCCCCGGACAGGGTGGCTACACCTTC. Encoded protein: CASSPGQGGYTF.

This clone was seen only a few times. The chain joins TRBV7-3 to TRBJ2-7; D is perhaps TRBD1 (5 bases). Trimming shortened V by 4 bases and J by 7 bases, and 14 bases separated the two germline ends. CDR1 and CDR2 (germline): SGHTA, FQGTGA. CDR3 length: 13 amino acids. The DNA for the CDR3 is TGTGCCAGCAGCTGGGGCGCAAGGGGTGAGCAGTACTTC. This translates into CASSWGARGEQYF. The complete variable domain, with remaining parts taken from reference TRBV7-3 and TRBJ2-7, reads GAGVSQTPSNKVTEKGKYVELRCDPISGHTALYWYRQSLGQGPEFLIYFQGTGAADDSGLPNDRFFAVRPEGSVSTLKIQRTERGDSAVYLCASSWGARGEQYFGPGTRLTVT.

This clone was found a few times. The rearrangement uses TRBV29-1 and TRBJ2-1; 16 bases map to TRBD2. The CDR3 runs to 19 residues. Germline V gene sequence: CDR1 SQVTM, CDR2 ANQGSEA. V shed 4 bases and J 6 bases; nucleotides not matched to a gene: 15. The CDR3, as DNA: TGCAGCGTTGTTTTGGTACCGGGACTAGCGGGAGGGTACGCCAATGAGCAGTTCTTC. Encoded protein: CSVVLVPGLAGGYANEQFF.

This clone was counted a few times. The same CDR3 can be traced to other DNA sequences in this sample. The V and J genes are TRBV15 and TRBJ2-6, with TRBD1 matching over 8 bases. The germline gives CDR1 LNHNV, CDR2 YYDKDF (reference sequence). After removal of 1 base from V and 1 base from J, the junction contained 6 bases not matched to a gene. The CDR3 loop spans 18 amino acids. The CDR3 coding sequence is TGTGCCACCAGCAGAGGTGGGACAGGACCATCTGGGGCCAACGTCCTGACTTTC. Encoded protein: CATSRGGTGPSGANVLTF.

The chain links TRBV7-2 to TRBJ2-5, with 9 bases matching TRBD1. Germline CDR1 is SGHTA and CDR2 is FQGNSA. The CDR3 extends over 15 amino acids. The trim removed 7 bases at V and 4 bases at J, leaving 10 bases unmatched. CDR3 in amino acids: CASNTGQGLGETQYF. DNA for the CDR3: TGTGCCAGCAATACGGGACAGGGTCTGGGAGAGACCCAGTACTTC.

The CDR3 loop is CAISPSGLNEKLFF. The CDR3 nucleotides read TGTGCCATCAGCCCCAGCGGACTGAATGAAAAACTGTTTTTT. The chain has TRBV10-3 and TRBJ1-4, with no clear D. CDR1 and CDR2 (germline): ENHRY, SYGVKD. V was trimmed by 6 bases and J by 5 bases, leaving 13 bases between them. This CDR3 contains 14 residues.

This clone was found a few times. This chain uses TRBV5-4 with TRBJ2-4; 12 nucleotides match TRBD2. The CDR3 is 16 amino acids. V shed 0 bases, J shed 5 bases, and the junction held 3 bases outside the gene matches. The V gene's germline CDR1 is SGHNT and CDR2 YYREEE (reference sequence). CDR3 sequence (DNA): TGTGCCAGCAGCTTGGCGGGGACTAGCGGGCAAAACATTCAGTACTTC. This codes for CASSLAGTSGQNIQYF.

V and J are TRBV6-5 and TRBJ2-3, with a possible D match to TRBD2 (5 bases). CDR1 and CDR2 from the germline V gene are MNHEY and SVGAGI. Trimming pared 7 bases from V and 3 bases from J, leaving 17 bases between. The CDR3 consists of 15 residues. For the CDR3, the DNA is TGTGCCAGCATATGTAGGGAGCGAGCTACAGATACGCAGTATTTT. Protein sequence: CASICRERATDTQYF.

This sequence joins TRBV19 and TRBJ2-2; possible D gene TRBD1, 6 bases. The V and J ends lost 1 base and 2 bases respectively, with 14 bases between them. The germline V gene encodes CDR1 LNHDA and CDR2 SQIVND (reference sequence). This CDR3 comprises 17 residues. The CDR3 here is CASSIGLLGHNTGELFF. In DNA form, the CDR3 reads TGTGCCAGTAGTATAGGTCTGTTGGGACACAACACCGGGGAGCTGTTTTTT.

This clone was seen only a few times. The chain links TRBV4-2 to TRBJ1-4; perhaps TRBD1 as D (5 bases). The ends were cut back, 4 bases at V and 0 bases at J, with 12 bases in the middle. Germline V lookup: CDR1 LGHNA, CDR2 YNFKEQ. The CDR3 totals 16 residues. This CDR3 is CASSRKGQTTNEKLFF. CDR3 DNA sequence: TGTGCCAGCAGCCGAAAGGGGCAAACAACTAATGAAAAACTGTTTTTT.

The chain links TRBV5-6 to TRBJ1-5; no clear D. The CDR3 is 15 residues long. CDR1 SGHDT and CDR2 YYEEEE come from the germline V gene. V was trimmed by 0 bases and J by 4 bases, leaving 11 bases between them. The CDR3 is CASSLAGVSNQPQHF. As DNA, the CDR3 is TGTGCCAGCAGCTTGGCAGGTGTAAGTAATCAGCCCCAGCATTTT.

This chain connects TRBV7-2 to TRBJ2-3; a possible D gene is TRBD1 (6 bases). The CDR3 length is 15 residues. The germline V and J ends were trimmed by 2 bases and 6 bases, with 15 bases remaining between them. Looked up from germline, CDR1 is SGHTA and CDR2 is FQGNSA. This chain's CDR3 is CASSLLPTGIDTQYF. The CDR3 DNA reads as TGTGCCAGCAGCTTACTTCCTACAGGGATCGATACGCAGTATTTT.

In its sample, this clone was seen a few times. This sequence joins TRBV11-2 and TRBJ2-2; D is perhaps TRBD2 (6 bases). Germline values: CDR1 SGHAT, CDR2 FQNNGV. Trimming pared 2 bases from V and 4 bases from J, leaving 17 bases between. CDR3 length: 17 residues. For the CDR3, the DNA is TGTGCCAGCAGCTTATCCGGGACTTCCCGAGTCACCGGGGAGCTGTTTTTT. It encodes CASSLSGTSRVTGELFF.

The chain uses TRBV7-3 and TRBJ2-5, with TRBD2 matching over 7 bases. V gave up 5 bases and J gave up 5 bases; unmatched junction bases: 8. CDR1 and CDR2 from the germline V gene are SGHTA and FQGTGA. CDR3 length equals 14 residues. This CDR3 reads CASSRRGERETQYF. CDR3 in DNA: TGTGCCAGCAGCCGCCGGGGGGAGCGGGAGACCCAGTACTTC.

The chain recombines TRBV18 with TRBJ1-6; unclear D gene. V gave up 2 bases and J gave up 5 bases, with 16 bases separating them. The CDR3 runs 17 residues. Germline V gene sequence: CDR1 KGHSH, CDR2 LQKENI. The CDR3 reads CASSPFFEGHNNSPLHF. The CDR3 DNA follows: TGTGCCAGCTCACCATTTTTTGAGGGCCACAATAATTCACCCCTCCACTTT.

The chain couples TRBV27 to TRBJ1-2, with TRBD1 as a possible D gene (5 bases). V lost 5 bases and J lost 7, with 17 bases in between. The CDR3 is 14 residues long. The germline gives CDR1 MNHEY, CDR2 SMNVEV (reference sequence). DNA for the CDR3: TGTGCCAGCAGTCTCGGTCGCGGGGGACGTGGCTACACCTTC. This encodes CASSLGRGGRGYTF.

V usage is TRBV29-1 and J usage is TRBJ2-4; tentatively, D is TRBD1 (6 bases). Germline values: CDR1 SQVTM, CDR2 ANQGSEA. This CDR3 is built from 14 residues. The V gene lost 4 bases and the J gene lost 3 bases, with 13 bases spanning the gap. DNA of the CDR3: TGCAGCGTTGGGAGTACAGGGTTCAAAAACATTCAGTACTTC. This codes for CSVGSTGFKNIQYF.

The sample holds many counts of this clone. One end of the junction fails to match germline, which may point to a read error. J is TRBJ2-5 and V is TRBV20-1, with D unresolved. This CDR3 spans 10 amino acids. Germline V lookup: CDR1 DFQATT, CDR2 SNEGSKA (reference sequence). CDR3 sequence (DNA): TGCAGCGCTATGGGCGAGACCCAGTACTTC. This sequence encodes CSAMGETQYF.

The table lists this clone with many counts. The V gene is TRBV7-2, the J gene TRBJ2-7; D might be TRBD1 (6 bases). Germline V gives CDR1 SGHTA, CDR2 FQGNSA. Trimming removed 1 base from V and 3 bases from J, with 13 bases in between. This CDR3 comprises 15 residues. The CDR3 DNA sequence: TGTGCCAGCAGCTTAGGGGGGAACAGGGACTACGAGCAGTACTTC. The encoded protein is CASSLGGNRDYEQYF.

This chain links TRBV11-2 with TRBJ1-1, with a possible D match to TRBD1 (6 bases). The ends were cut back, 3 bases at V and 5 bases at J, with 13 bases in the middle. CDR3 length equals 14 residues. Per the germline V gene, CDR1 is SGHAT and CDR2 is FQNNGV. The chain's CDR3 is CASSFSGAGTEAFF. CDR3 in DNA: TGTGCCAGCAGCTTCTCAGGGGCTGGGACTGAAGCTTTCTTT.

The chain combines TRBV29-1 with TRBJ1-4; 7 nucleotides line up with TRBD1. The CDR3 is 13 amino acids. V lost 5 bases to trimming and J lost 3 bases; unmatched junction nucleotides: 3. Looked up from germline, CDR1 is SQVTM and CDR2 is ANQGSEA. Here the CDR3 reads CSVHRGANEKLFF. DNA of the CDR3: TGCAGCGTTCACAGGGGCGCTAATGAAAAACTGTTTTTT.

The table lists this clone with a few counts. The chain carries TRBV2 and TRBJ1-6; 9 positions match TRBD1. Germline V gene sequence: CDR1 SNHLY, CDR2 FYNNEI. V dropped 6 bases and J dropped 7; count of bases not matched to a gene: 4. This CDR3 contains 14 residues. The CDR3 DNA sequence: TGTGCCAGCAGCCTGGGACAGGGAAATTCACCCCTCCACTTT. It yields the protein CASSLGQGNSPLHF.

This clone occurred a few times. The chain links TRBV5-1 to TRBJ2-5; 10 nucleotides agree with TRBD2. The germline V gene has CDR1 SGHRS and CDR2 YFSETQ. Germline trimming cut 7 bases from V and 5 bases from J; bases unmatched to any gene: 14. This CDR3 has 16 residues. The CDR3, as DNA: TGCGCCAGCGCACAGCTCCCGACTAGCGGGTGGGAGACCCAGTACTTC. It translates to CASAQLPTSGWETQYF.

J is TRBJ2-1 and V is TRBV5-1, with 12 bases lining up with TRBD2. The CDR3 length is 16 residues. Germline CDR1 reads SGHRS; CDR2 reads YFSETQ. The ends lost 3 bases at V and 5 bases at J; junction bases unmatched: 6. The chain's CDR3 is CASSWATSGGHNEQFF. CDR3 in DNA: TGCGCCAGCAGCTGGGCCACTAGCGGGGGGCACAATGAGCAGTTCTTC.

This chain links TRBV7-3 with TRBJ1-1; TRBD1 is a possible D gene (6 bases). The CDR3 length is 15 residues. Looked up from germline, CDR1 is SGHTA and CDR2 is FQGTGA. V was pared by 5 bases and J by 4 bases, with 17 bases between. The CDR3 sequence: CASSRSGEASTEAFF. The CDR3 coding sequence is TGTGCCAGCAGCAGGTCAGGGGAAGCGAGCACTGAAGCTTTCTTT. Variable domain in full (rest from reference TRBV7-3 and TRBJ1-1): GAGVSQTPSNKVTEKGKYVELRCDPISGHTALYWYRQSLGQGPEFLIYFQGTGAADDSGLPNDRFFAVRPEGSVSTLKIQRTERGDSAVYLCASSRSGEASTEAFFGQGTRLTVV.

The chain uses TRBV18 and TRBJ2-7; 8 bases line up with TRBD1. Unmatched junction bases numbered 3, after V lost 5 bases and J lost 0 bases. This CDR3 comprises 14 residues. From germline, CDR1 is KGHSH and CDR2 LQKENI. CDR3 coding DNA: TGTGCCAGCTCAAGGACAGGGACCTCCTACGAGCAGTACTTC. Protein: CASSRTGTSYEQYF.

In this sample, this clone turned up many times. This rearrangement joins TRBV4-2 to TRBJ1-5; tentatively, D is TRBD1 (5 bases). Trimming shortened V by 1 base and J by 2 bases, and 9 bases separated the two germline ends. The CDR3 has 15 amino acids. The germline V gene encodes CDR1 LGHNA and CDR2 YNFKEQ. CDR3 in amino acids: CASSQGGAGNQPQHF. The CDR3 DNA follows: TGTGCCAGCAGCCAAGGTGGGGCAGGCAATCAGCCCCAGCATTTT.

This clone turned up a few times. This chain connects TRBV4-2 to TRBJ2-7; no reliable D call. The CDR3 length is 15 residues. Between the trimmed V and J ends, which lost 1 base and 3 bases, there was a span of 13 bases. Germline values: CDR1 LGHNA, CDR2 YNFKEQ. The DNA of the CDR3 is TGTGCCAGCAGCCAAGGGGTCAGCGAGCACTACGAGCAGTACTTC. Protein sequence: CASSQGVSEHYEQYF.